This entry describes one T cell receptor (beta chain). This clonotype has a single count. What antigen it recognizes has not been identified. As the CDR3 is not closed by the conserved phenylalanine or tryptophan, this likely results from a read error. Using a constant-region primer and ProtoScript II reverse transcriptase, TCRbeta-specific cDNA was reverse-transcribed from around 500 ng total RNA. The TCRbeta libraries were prepared through three rounds of nested multiplex PCR following a slightly modified ARM-PCR procedure. A final 25-cycle PCR with Deep VentR polymerase added sample barcodes and Illumina adapters. Before sequencing, amplicons of 200-500 bp were gel-purified using a QIAquick gel extraction kit. TCRbeta amplicons were sequenced on an Illumina HiSeq 2500 with 250-bp paired-end reads. Per the authors' processing: To recover full CDR3 sequences, reads were quality-trimmed using Trimmomatic v0.33 and paired reads were then merged using FLASH v1.2.11. V, D and J germline segments were assigned to the rearranged TCRbeta sequences by MiGEC v1.2.1b. Clonotype statistics and Shannon-Wiener diversity indices were computed with VDJtools v1.0.0. Except for diversity analysis, only each sample's 250 most abundant clonotypes were used in subsequent analyses to reduce sampling bias. The public sequencing data were trimmed at Q25 with fastp and processed into clonotypes with MiXCR by TCRdb, which kept only in-frame beta chains. Rows with one shared CDR3 protein collapse into an entry with the most common genes and DNA. The V and J calls shown here were made by TCRdb, not taken from the authors' results. For this sample the table gives 45,000 or so distinct CDR3 sequences, of which roughly 75% were detected only once. The top ten hold around 40% of the sample.

The sample belongs to a study of tumor-infiltrating lymphocytes in primary liver carcinoma listed by TCRdb under 2017. With respect to the entire study: Of the five patients (three men and two women, aged 30 to 69 years), four had hepatocellular carcinoma and one had combined HCC and intrahepatic cholangiocarcinoma. Tumors of the five patients were stage T1-T3 N0M0 with maximum diameters of about 4.2 to 11 cm. Each sample produced roughly 3.65 to 8 million productive TCRbeta reads, and read depth showed no significant difference between tissue types. The study combined TCRbeta repertoire sequencing, expression microarrays and whole-exome sequencing across five regions of each liver tumor, with adjacent normal tissue and blood. Technical replicate repertoires showed high reproducibility, with mean shared-clone rates approximately 0.89 and correlation coefficients above 0.95. A total of 35 or so specimens from 5 patients went through TCRbeta repertoire sequencing, namely 25 tumor regions, 5 adjacent noncancerous liver tissues and 5 peripheral blood samples.

Without any cell sorting, total RNA and DNA were extracted together from around 18-30 mg of bulk tissue using the AllPrep DNA/RNA mini kit. Roughly 5 patients with histopathologically diagnosed primary liver carcinoma underwent surgical resection in China between November 2015 and 2016. Patients had chronic HBV infection and were treatment-naive at sampling. Fresh tumor and adjacent tissue pieces were bisected, with one half stored in RNAlater at -80 degrees C and the other half sent for histology. The study at large found these results: Because the samples were bulk and unsorted, CD4+ and CD8+ T cell repertoires could not be compared. The top 250 clones made up a significantly larger repertoire fraction in tumors than in blood (p = 0.039). Because sequencing covered only the TCR beta chain and unpaired alpha chains were not captured, true repertoire diversity is likely underestimated. Repertoire overlap was higher between tumor regions (mean about 36%) than tumor-adjacent (around 17%) or tumor-blood (14%) pairs, consistent with antigen-driven expansion. With just a few patients in the study, the authors point out that the findings should be validated in a larger study.

The source of this sequence is a woman aged 25 to 39 with primary liver carcinoma and hepatitis B virus infection. Sequenced sample: tumor-adjacent normal liver tissue.

The CDR3 region has the sequence CASSLGLGRDTEAFS. The base sequence is TGTGCCAGCAGCTTAGGTCTGGGTCGGGACACTGAAGCTTTCTCT. The chain is assembled from TRBV13 and TRBJ1-1, with the D segment identity uncertain. The CDR3 has 15 residues if both end residues are counted. Only the CDR3 DNA is retained, 45 bases long and in frame from the first base. The germline V gene (reference sequence) sets CDR1 to PRHDT and CDR2 to FYEKMQ. The V and J ends are trimmed by 0 bases and 3 bases, leaving 11 bases between them.